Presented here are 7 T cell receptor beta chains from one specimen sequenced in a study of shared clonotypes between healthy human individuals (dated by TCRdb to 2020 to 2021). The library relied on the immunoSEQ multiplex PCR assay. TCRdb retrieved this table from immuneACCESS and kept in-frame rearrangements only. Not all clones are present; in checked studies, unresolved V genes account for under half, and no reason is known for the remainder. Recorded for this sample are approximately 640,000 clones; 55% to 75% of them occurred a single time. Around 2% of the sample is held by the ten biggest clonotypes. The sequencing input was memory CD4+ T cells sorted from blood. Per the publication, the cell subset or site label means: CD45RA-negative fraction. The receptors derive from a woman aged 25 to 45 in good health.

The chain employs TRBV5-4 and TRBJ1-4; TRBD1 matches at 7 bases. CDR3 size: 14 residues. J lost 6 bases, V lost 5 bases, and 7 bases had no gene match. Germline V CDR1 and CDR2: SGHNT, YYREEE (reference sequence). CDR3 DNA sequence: TGTGCCAGCAGTAGGACAGGCCATGATGAAAAACTGTTTTTT. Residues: CASSRTGHDEKLFF.

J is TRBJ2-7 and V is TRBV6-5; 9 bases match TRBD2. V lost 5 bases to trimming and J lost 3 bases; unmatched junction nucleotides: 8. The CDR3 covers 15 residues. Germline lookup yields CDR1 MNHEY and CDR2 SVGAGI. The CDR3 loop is CASSPEAGGSYEQYF. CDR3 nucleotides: TGTGCCAGCAGTCCTGAAGCGGGAGGCAGCTACGAGCAGTACTTC.

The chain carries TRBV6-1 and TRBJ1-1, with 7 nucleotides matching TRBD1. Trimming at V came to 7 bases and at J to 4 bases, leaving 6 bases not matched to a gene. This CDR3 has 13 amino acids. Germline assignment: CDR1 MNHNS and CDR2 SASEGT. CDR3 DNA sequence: TGTGCCAGCAACAGGGGTGTGGGCACTGAAGCTTTCTTT. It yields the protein CASNRGVGTEAFF.

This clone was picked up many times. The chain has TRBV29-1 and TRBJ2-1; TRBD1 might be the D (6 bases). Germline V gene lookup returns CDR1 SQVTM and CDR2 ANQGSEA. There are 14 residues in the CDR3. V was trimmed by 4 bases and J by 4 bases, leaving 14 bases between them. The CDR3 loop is CSVARGGPYNEQFF. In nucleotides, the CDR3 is TGCAGCGTTGCCCGAGGGGGACCTTACAATGAGCAGTTCTTC.

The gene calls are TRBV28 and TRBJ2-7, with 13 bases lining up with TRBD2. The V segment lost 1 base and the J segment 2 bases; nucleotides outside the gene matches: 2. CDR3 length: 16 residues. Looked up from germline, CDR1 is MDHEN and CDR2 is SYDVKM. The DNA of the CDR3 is TGTGCCAGCAGTTTATCCGGGACTAGCGGGGCCTACGAGCAGTACTTC. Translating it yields CASSLSGTSGAYEQYF.

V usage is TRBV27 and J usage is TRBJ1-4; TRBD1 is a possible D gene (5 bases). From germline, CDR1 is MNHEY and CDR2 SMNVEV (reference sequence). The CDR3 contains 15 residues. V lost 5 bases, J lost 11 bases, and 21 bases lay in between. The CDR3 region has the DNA TGTGCCAGCAGTCCTGGGGACGGAATCTCGAGGAAACTGTTTTTT. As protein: CASSPGDGISRKLFF.

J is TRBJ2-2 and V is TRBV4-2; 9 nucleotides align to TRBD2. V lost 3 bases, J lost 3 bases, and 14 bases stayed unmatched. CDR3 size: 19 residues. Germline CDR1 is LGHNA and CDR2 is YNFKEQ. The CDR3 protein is CASSHDKIGLATYTGELFF. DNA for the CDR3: TGTGCCAGCAGCCATGATAAAATCGGACTAGCGACTTACACCGGGGAGCTGTTTTTT.